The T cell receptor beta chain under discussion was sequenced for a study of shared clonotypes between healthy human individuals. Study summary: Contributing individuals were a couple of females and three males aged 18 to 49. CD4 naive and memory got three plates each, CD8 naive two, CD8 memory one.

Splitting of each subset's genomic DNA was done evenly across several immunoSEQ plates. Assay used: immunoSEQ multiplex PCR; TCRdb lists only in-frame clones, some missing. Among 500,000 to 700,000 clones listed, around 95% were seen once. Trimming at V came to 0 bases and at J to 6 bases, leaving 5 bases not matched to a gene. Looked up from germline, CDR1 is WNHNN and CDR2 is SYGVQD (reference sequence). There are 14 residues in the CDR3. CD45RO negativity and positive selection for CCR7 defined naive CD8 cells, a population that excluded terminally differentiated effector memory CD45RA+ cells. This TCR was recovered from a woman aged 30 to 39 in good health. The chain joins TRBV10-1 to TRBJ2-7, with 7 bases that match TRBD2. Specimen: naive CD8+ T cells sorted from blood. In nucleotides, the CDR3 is TGCGCCAGCAGTGAGTCTACTAGCGCGGCCGAGCAGTACTTC. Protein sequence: CASSESTSAAEQYF.